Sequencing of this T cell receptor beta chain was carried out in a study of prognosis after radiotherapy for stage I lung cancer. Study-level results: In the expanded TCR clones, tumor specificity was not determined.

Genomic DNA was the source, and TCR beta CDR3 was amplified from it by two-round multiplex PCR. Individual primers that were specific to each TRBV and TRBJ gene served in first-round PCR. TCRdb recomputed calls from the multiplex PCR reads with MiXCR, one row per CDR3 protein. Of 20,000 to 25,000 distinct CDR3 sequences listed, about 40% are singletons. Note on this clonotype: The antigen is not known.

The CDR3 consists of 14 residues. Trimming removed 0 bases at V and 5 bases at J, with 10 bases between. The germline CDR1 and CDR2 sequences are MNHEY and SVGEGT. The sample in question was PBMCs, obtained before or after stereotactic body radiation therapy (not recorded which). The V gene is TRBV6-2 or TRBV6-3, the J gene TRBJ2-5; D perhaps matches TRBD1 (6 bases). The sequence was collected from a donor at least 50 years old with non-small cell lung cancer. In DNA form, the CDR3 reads TGTGCCAGCAGTTACTCGGGGACACTCGAGACCCAGTACTTC. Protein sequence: CASSYSGTLETQYF.